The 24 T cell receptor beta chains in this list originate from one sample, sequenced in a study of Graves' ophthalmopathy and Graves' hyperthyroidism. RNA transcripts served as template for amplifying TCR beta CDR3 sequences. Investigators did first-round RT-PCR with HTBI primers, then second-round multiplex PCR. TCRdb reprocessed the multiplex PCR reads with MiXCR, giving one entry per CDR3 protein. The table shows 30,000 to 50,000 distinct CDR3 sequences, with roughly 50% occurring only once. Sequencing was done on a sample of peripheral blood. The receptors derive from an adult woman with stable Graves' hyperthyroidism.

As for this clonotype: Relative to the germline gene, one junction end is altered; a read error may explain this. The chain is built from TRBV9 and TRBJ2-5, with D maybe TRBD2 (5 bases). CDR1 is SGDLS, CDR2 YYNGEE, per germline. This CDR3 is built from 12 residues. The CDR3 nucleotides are TGTGCCAGCAGCGTAGACGGGGAGACTCAGTGCTTC. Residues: CASSVDGETQCF.

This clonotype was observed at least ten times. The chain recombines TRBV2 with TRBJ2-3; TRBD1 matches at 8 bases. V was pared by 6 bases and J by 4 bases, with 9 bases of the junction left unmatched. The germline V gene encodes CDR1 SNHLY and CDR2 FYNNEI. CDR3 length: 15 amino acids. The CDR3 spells CASRLGQGISDTQYF. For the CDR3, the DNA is TGTGCCAGCAGGCTCGGACAGGGAATCTCAGATACGCAGTATTTT.

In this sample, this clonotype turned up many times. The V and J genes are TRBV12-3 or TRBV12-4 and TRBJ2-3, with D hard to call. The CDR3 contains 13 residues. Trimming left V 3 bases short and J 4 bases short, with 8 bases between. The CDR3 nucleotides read TGTGCCAGCAGTTTTTTAAAGCCAGATACGCAGTATTTT. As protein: CASSFLKPDTQYF.

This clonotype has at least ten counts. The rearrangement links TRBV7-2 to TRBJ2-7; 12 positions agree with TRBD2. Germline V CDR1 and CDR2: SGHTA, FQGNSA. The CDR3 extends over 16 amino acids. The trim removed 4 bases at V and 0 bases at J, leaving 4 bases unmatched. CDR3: CASSSTSGRDSYEQYF. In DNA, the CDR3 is TGTGCCAGCAGCTCGACTAGCGGGAGAGACTCCTACGAGCAGTACTTC.

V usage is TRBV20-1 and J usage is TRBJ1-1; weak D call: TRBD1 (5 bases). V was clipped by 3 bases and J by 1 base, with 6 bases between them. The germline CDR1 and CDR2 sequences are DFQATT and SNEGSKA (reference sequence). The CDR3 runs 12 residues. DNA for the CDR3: TGCAGTGCTAGCGGACAGAACACTGAAGCTTTCTTT. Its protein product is CSASGQNTEAFF.

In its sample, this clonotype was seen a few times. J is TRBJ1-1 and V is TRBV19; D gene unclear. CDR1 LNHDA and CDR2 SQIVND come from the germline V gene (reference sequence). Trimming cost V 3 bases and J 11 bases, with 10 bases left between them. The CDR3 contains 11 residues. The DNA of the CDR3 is TGTGCCAGTAGTATGGAGACATCGGCTTTCTTT. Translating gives CASSMETSAFF. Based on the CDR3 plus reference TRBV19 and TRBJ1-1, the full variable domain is DGGITQSPKYLFRKEGQNVTLSCEQNLNHDAMYWYRQDPGQGLRLIYYSQIVNDFQKGDIAEGYSVSREKKESFPLTVTSAQKNPTAFYLCASSMETSAFFGQGTRLTVV.

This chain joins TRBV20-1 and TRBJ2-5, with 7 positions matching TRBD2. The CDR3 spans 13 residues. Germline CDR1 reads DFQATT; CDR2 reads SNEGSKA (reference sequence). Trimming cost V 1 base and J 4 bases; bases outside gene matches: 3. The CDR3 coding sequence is TGCAGTGCTAGAGCGGGAGGTGGAGAGACCCAGTACTTC. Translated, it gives CSARAGGGETQYF.

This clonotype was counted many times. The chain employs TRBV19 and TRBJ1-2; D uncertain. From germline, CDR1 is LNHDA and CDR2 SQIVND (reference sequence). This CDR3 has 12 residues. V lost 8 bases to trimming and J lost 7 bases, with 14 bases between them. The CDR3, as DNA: TGTGCCAGTGGTTGGGAGGGCGGTGGCTACACCTTC. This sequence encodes CASGWEGGGYTF.

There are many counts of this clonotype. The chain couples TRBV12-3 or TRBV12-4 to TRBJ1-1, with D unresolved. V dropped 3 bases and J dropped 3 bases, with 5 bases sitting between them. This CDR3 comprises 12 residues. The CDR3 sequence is CASSFWDTEAFF. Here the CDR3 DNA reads TGTGCCAGCAGTTTTTGGGACACTGAAGCTTTCTTT.

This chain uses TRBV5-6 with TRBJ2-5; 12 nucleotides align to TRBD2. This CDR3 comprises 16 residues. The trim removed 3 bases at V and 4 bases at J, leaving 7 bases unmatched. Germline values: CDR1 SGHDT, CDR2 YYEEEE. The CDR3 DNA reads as TGTGCCAGCAGCTCTCGGACTAGCGGGATCCTAGAGACCCAGTACTTC. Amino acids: CASSSRTSGILETQYF.

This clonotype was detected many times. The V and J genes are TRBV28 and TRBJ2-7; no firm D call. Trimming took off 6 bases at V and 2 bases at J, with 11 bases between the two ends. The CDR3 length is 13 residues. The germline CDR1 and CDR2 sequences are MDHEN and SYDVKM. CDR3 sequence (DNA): TGTGCCAGCAGCCTTAGATTGACCTACGAGCAGTACTTC. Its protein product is CASSLRLTYEQYF.

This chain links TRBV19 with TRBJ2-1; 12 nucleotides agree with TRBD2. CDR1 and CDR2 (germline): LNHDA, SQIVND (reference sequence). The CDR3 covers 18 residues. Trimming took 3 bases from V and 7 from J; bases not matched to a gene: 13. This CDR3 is CASSIGTSGLMTVNEQFF. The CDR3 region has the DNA TGTGCCAGTAGTATTGGGACTAGCGGGCTAATGACGGTAAATGAGCAGTTCTTC. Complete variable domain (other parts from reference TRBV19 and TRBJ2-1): DGGITQSPKYLFRKEGQNVTLSCEQNLNHDAMYWYRQDPGQGLRLIYYSQIVNDFQKGDIAEGYSVSREKKESFPLTVTSAQKNPTAFYLCASSIGTSGLMTVNEQFFGPGTRLTVL.

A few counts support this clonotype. The CDR3, as DNA: TGTGCCAGCAGCTACGCACCGGGACACCTGAACACTGAAGCTTTCTTT. It yields the protein CASSYAPGHLNTEAFF. The gene calls are TRBV7-2 and TRBJ1-1, with D possibly TRBD1 on 6 matching bases. Trimming cost V 4 bases and J 0 bases, with 15 bases left between them. Germline V gene data show CDR1 as SGHTA and CDR2 as FQGNSA. The CDR3 totals 16 residues.

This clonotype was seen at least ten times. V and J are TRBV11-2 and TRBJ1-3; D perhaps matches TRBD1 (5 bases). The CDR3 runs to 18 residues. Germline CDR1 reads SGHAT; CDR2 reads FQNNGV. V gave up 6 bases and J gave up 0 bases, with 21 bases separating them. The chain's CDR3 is CASRTGRVGQSSGNTIYF. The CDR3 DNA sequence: TGTGCCAGCAGAACGGGGCGAGTAGGCCAGAGCTCTGGAAACACCATATATTTT. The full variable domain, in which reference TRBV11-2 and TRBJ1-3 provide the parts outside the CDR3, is EAGVAQSPRYKIIEKRQSVAFWCNPISGHATLYWYQQILGQGPKLLIQFQNNGVVDDSQLPKDRFSAERLKGVDSTLKIQPAKLEDSAVYLCASRTGRVGQSSGNTIYFGEGSWLTVV.

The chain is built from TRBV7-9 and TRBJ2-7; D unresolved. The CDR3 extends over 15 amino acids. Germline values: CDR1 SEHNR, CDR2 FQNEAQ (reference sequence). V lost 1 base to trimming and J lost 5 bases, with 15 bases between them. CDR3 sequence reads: CASSLGALVNHEQYF. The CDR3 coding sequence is TGTGCCAGCAGCTTAGGGGCTCTGGTCAACCACGAGCAGTACTTC.

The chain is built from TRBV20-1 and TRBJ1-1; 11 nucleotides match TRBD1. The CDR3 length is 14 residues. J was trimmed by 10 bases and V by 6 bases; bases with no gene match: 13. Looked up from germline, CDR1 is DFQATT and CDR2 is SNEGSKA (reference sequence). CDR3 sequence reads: CSAPNTDRGRRAFF. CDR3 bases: TGCAGTGCCCCCAACACGGACAGGGGGCGCAGAGCTTTCTTT.

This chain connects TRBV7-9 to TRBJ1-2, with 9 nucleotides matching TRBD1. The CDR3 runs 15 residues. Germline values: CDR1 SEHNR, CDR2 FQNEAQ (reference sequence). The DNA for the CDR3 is TGTATCAGCAGGTCCGGGACAGGGACCGGAGGAGGCTACACCTTC. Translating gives CISRSGTGTGGGYTF.

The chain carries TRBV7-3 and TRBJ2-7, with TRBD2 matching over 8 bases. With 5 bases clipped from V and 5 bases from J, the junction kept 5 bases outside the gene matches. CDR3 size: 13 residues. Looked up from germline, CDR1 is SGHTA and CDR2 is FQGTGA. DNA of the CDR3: TGTGCCAGCAGCCCCAGCGGGGGCGACGAGCAGTACTTC. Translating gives CASSPSGGDEQYF.

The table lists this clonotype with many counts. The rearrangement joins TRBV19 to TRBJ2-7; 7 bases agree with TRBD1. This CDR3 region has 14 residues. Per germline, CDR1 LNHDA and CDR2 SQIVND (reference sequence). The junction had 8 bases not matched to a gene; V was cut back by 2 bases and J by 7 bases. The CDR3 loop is CASSIRGTALEQYF. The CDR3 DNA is TGTGCCAGTAGTATACGTGGGACAGCGCTAGAGCAGTACTTC.

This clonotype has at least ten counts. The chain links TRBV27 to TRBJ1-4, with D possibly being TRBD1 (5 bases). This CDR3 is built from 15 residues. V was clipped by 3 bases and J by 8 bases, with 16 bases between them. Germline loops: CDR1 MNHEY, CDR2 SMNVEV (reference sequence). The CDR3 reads CASSFEGGGDEKLFF. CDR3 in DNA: TGTGCCAGCAGTTTCGAAGGCGGAGGGGACGAAAAACTGTTTTTT. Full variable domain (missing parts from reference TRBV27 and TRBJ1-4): EAQVTQNPRYLITVTGKKLTVTCSQNMNHEYMSWYRQDPGLGLRQIYYSMNVEVTDKGDVPEGYKVSRKEKRNFPLILESPSPNQTSLYFCASSFEGGGDEKLFFGSGTQLSVL.

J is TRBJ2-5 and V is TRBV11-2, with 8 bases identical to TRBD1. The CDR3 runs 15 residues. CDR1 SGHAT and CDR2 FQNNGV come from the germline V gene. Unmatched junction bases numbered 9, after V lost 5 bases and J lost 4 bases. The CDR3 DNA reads TGTGCCAGCAGCCGGACGGACAGGGCGTCAGAGACCCAGTACTTC. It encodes CASSRTDRASETQYF.

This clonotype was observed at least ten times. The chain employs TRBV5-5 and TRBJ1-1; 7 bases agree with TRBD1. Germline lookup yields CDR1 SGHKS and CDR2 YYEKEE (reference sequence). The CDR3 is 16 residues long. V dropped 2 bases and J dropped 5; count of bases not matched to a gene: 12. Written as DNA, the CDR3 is TGTGCCAGCAGCTTCGGGAAGGGGGCGCGAGAAACTGAAGCTTTCTTT. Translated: CASSFGKGARETEAFF.

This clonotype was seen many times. The CDR3: CASSPPINTEAFF. The CDR3 DNA sequence: TGTGCCAGCAGCCCCCCTATTAACACTGAAGCTTTCTTT. V and J are TRBV7-9 and TRBJ1-1; no clear D gene. The CDR3 is made up of 13 amino acids. CDR1 and CDR2 from the germline V gene are SEHNR and FQNEAQ (reference sequence). V was trimmed by 5 bases and J by 2 bases, leaving 9 bases between them.

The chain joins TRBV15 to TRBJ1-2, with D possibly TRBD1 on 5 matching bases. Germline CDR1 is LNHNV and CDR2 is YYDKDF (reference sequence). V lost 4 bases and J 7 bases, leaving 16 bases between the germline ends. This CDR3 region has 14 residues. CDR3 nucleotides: TGTGCCACCAGCACCGGAGTGATGGGGGGTGGCTACACCTTC. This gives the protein CATSTGVMGGGYTF.